This T cell receptor (beta chain) was captured by sequencing in a study of blood T cell repertoires in COVID-19. The ends lost 3 bases at V and 8 bases at J; junction bases unmatched: 7. Per germline, CDR1 SGHAT and CDR2 FQNNGV. This CDR3 is built from 15 residues. Original processing notes: Nucleated cell counts were estimated from reference gene primer amplification. Libraries were prepared by immunoSEQ multiplex PCR; TCRdb keeps only in-frame clonotypes and omits some of them. The V and J calls and clone size are taken from that table; D and trimming were inferred from the DNA. The sample includes 250,000 or so clones, approximately 80% of them seen just once. In assigning cohorts, the study relied on participant-reported clinical history.

This clonotype was sampled from a man aged 55 to 70 who had recovered from COVID-19. The sample consisted of PBMCs or T cells enriched from blood (not recorded which). The V and J genes are TRBV11-2 and TRBJ2-4; 10 positions agree with TRBD1. In DNA form, the CDR3 reads TGTGCCAGCAGCTTCACTGACAGGGGGCTGCACATTCAGTACTTC. Its translation is CASSFTDRGLHIQYF.